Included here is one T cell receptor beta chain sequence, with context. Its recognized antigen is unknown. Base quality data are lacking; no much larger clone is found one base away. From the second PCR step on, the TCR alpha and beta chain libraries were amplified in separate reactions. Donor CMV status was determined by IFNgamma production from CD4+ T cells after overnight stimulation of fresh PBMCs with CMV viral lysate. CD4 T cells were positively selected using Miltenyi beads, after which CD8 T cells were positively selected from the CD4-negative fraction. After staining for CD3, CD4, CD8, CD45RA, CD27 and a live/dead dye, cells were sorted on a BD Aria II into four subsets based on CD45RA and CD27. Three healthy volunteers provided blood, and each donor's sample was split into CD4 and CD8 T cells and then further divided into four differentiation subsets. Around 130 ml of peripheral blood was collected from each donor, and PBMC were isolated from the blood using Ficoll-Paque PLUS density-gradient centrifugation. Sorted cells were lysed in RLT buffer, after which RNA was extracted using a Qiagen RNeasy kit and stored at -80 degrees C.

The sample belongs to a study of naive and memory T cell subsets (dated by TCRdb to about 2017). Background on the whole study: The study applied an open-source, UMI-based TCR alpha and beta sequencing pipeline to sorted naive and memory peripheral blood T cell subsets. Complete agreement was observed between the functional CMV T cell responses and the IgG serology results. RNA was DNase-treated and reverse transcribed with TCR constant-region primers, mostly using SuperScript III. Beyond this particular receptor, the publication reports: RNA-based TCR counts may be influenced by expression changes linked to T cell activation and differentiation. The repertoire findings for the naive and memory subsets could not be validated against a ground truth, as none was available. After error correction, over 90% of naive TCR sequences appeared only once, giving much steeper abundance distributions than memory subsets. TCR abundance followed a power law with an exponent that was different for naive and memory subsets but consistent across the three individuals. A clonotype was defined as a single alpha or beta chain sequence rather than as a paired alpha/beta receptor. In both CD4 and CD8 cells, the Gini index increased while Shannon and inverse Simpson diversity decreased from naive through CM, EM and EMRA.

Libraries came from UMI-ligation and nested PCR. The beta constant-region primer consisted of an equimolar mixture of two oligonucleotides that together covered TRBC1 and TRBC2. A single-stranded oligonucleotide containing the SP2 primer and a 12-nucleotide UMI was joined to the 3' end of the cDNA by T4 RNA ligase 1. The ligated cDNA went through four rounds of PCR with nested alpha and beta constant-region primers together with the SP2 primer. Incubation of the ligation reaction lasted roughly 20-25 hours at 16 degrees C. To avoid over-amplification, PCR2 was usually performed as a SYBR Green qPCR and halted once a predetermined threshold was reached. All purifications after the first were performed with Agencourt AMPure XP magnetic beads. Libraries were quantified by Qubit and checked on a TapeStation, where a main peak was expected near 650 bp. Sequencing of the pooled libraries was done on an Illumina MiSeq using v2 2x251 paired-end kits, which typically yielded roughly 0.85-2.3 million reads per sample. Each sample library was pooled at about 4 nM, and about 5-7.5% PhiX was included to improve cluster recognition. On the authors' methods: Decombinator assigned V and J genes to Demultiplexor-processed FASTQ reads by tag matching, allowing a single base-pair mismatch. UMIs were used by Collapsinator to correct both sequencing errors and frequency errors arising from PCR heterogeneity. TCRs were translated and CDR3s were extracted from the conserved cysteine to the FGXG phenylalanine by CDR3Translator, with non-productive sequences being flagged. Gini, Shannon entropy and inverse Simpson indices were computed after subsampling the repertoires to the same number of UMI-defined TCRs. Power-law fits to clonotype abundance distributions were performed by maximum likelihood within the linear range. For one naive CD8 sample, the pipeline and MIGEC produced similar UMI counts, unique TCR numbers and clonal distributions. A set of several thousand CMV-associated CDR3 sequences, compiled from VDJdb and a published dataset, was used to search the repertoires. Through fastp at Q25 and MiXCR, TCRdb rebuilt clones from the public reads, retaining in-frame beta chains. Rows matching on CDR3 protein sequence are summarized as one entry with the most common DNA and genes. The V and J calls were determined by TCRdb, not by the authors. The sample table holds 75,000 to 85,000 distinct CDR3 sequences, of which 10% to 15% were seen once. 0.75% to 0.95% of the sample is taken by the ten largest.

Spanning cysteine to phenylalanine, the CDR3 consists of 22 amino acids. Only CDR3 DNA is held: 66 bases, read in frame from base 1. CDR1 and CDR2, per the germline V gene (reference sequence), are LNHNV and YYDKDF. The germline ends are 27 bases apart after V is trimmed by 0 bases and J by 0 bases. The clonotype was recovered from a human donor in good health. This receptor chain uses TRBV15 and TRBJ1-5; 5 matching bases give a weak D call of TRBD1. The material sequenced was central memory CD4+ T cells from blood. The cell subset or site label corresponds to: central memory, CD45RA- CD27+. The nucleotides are TGTGCCACCAGCAGAGATACCGGGACCCGTATAGGGACTACGTATAGCAATCAGCCCCAGCATTTT. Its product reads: CATSRDTGTRIGTTYSNQPQHF. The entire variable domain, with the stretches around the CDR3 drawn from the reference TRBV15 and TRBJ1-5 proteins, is DAMVIQNPRYQVTQFGKPVTLSCSQTLNHNVMYWYQQKSSQAPKLLFHYYDKDFNNEADTPDNFQSRRPNTSFCFLDIRSPGLGDTAMYLCATSRDTGTRIGTTYSNQPQHFGDGTRLSIL.